The present TCR beta chain was sequenced within a study of naive and memory T cell subsets. V dropped 2 bases and J dropped 2; count of bases not matched to a gene: 10. Germline V lookup: CDR1 SGHVS, CDR2 FQNEAQ. The CDR3 contains 17 residues. The table lists this clonotype with many counts. Its matching antigen is unknown. Two oligonucleotides, mixed equimolar, formed the beta constant-region primer covering TRBC1 and TRBC2. The ligated cDNA underwent four PCR rounds using SP2 and nested alpha and beta constant-region primers. A single record per CDR3 protein comes from TCRdb applying MiXCR to the UMI-ligation and nested PCR reads. The profile shows more than 95,000 distinct CDR3 sequences, about 14% of them singletons. Study conclusions and caveats: A few larger clonotypes appeared in naive repertoires, especially CD8, possibly memory cells re-expressing CD45RA.

J is TRBJ1-2 and V is TRBV7-8; 8 positions agree with TRBD1. Sequencing was carried out using naive CD8+ T cells from blood. The sequence came from a human donor in good health. The CDR3 bases are TGTGCCAGCAGCTTATCAGGCCAGGGGGCTTTCAACTATGGCTACACCTTC. Its translation: CASSLSGQGAFNYGYTF.